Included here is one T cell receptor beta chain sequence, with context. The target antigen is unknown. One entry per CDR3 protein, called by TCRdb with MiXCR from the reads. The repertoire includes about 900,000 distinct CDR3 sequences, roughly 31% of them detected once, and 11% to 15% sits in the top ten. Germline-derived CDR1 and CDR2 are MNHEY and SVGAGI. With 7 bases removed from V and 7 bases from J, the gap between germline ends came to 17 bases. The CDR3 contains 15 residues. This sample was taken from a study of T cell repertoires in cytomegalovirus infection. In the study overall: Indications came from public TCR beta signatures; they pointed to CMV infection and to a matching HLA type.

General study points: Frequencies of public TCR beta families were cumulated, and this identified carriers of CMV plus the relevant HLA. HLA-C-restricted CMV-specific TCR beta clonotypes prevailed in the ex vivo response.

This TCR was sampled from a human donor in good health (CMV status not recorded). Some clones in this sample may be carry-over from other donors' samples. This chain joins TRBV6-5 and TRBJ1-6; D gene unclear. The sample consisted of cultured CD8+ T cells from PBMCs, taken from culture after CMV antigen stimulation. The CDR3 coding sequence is TGTGCCAGCAAGTCTTGGTTCTCTGGGAATTCACCCCTCCACTTT. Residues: CASKSWFSGNSPLHF.